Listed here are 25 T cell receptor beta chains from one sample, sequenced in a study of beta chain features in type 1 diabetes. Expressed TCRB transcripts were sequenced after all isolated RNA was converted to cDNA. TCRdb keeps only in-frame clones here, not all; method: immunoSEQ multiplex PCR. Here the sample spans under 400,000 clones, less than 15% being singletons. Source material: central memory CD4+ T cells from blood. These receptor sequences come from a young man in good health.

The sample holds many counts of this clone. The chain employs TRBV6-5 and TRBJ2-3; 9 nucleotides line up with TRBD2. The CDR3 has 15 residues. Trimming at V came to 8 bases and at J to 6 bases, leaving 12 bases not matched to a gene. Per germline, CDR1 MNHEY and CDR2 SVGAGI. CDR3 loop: CASPGSGSVGDTQYF. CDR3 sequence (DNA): TGTGCCAGCCCTGGTAGCGGGAGTGTGGGTGATACGCAGTATTTT.

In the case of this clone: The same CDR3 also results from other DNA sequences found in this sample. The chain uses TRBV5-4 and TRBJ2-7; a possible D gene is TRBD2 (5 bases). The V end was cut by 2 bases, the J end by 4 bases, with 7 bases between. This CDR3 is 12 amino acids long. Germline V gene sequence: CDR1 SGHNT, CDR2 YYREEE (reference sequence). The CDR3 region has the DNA TGTGCCAGCAGCTTACGGGGTTACGAGCAGTACTTC. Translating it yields CASSLRGYEQYF.

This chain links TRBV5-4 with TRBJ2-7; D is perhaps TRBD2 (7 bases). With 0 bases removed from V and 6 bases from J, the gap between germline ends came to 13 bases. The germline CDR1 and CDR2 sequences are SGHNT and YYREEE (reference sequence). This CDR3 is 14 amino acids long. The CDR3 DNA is TGTGCCAGCAGCTTGGATCGGGGGGCCTCCGAGCAGTACTTC. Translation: CASSLDRGASEQYF.

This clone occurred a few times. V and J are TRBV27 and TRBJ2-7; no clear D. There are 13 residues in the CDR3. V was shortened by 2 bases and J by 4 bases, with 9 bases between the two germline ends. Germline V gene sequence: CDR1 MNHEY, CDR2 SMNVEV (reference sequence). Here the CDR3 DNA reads TGTGCCAGCAGTTTAAAACCCCTATACGAGCAGTACTTC. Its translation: CASSLKPLYEQYF.

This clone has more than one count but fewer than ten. CDR3 nucleotide sequence: TGTGCCAGTAGTAGGGGACTAGCAGACTCCTACAATGAGCAGTTCTTC. It translates to CASSRGLADSYNEQFF. The J gene is TRBJ2-1, the V gene TRBV19; 9 positions agree with TRBD2. Trimming at V came to 4 bases and at J to 0 bases, leaving 4 bases not matched to a gene. Per the germline V gene, CDR1 is LNHDA and CDR2 is SQIVND (reference sequence). The CDR3 contains 16 residues.

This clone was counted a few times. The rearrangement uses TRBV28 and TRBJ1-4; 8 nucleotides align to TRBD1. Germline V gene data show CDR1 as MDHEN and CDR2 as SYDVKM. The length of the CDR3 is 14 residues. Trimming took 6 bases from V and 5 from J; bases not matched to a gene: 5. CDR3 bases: TGTGCCAGCAGGGCAGGGGGCGAGAATGAAAAACTGTTTTTT. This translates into CASRAGGENEKLFF.

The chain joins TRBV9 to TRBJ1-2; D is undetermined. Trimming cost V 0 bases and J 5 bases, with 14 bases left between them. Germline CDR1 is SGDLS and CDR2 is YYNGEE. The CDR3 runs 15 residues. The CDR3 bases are TGTGCCAGCAGCGTAGAGGGCGGCCCCCTATATGGCTACACCTTC. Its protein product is CASSVEGGPLYGYTF.

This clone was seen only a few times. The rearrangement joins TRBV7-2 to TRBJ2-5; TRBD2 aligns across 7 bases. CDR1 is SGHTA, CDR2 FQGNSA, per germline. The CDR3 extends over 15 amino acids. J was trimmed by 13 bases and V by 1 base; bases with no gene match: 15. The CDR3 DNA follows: TGTGCCAGCAGCTTAGATGGGAGGGCCGGGAGACCCTCGTACTTC. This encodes CASSLDGRAGRPSYF.

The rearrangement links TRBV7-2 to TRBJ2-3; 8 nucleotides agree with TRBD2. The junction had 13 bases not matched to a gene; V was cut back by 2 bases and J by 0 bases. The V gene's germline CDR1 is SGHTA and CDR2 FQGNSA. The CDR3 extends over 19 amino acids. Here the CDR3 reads CASSLRAGGRWKSTDTQYF. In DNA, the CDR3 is TGTGCCAGCAGCTTAAGGGCGGGGGGCCGTTGGAAGAGCACAGATACGCAGTATTTT.

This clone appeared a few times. The CDR3 DNA reads TGTGCCAGCAGCTCCGTATCGGACACTGAAGCTTTCTTT. It is translated as CASSSVSDTEAFF. The rearrangement uses TRBV7-9 and TRBJ1-1; no clear D gene. Per germline, CDR1 SEHNR and CDR2 FQNEAQ (reference sequence). V dropped 4 bases and J dropped 3 bases, with 9 bases sitting between them. The length of the CDR3 is 13 residues.

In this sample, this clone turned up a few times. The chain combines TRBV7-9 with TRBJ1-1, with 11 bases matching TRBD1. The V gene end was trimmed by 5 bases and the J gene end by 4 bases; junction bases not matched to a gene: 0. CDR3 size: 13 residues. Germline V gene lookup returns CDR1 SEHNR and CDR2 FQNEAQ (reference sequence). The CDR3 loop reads CASSGTGGTEAFF. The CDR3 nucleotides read TGTGCCAGCAGCGGGACAGGGGGCACTGAAGCTTTCTTT.

CDR3 coding DNA: TGTGCCAGCAGCTTAGAATCCCAGACGGGGACCCAGTACTTC. This translates into CASSLESQTGTQYF. This chain links TRBV7-2 with TRBJ2-5; no firm D call. Trimming took off 1 base at V and 7 bases at J, with 13 bases between the two ends. This CDR3 contains 14 residues. Germline CDR1 reads SGHTA; CDR2 reads FQGNSA.

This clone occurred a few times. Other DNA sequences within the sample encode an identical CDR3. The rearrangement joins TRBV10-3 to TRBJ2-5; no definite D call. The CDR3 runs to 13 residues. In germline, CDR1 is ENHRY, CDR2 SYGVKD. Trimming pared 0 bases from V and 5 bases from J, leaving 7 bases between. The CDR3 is CAISESPGETQYF. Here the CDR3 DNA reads TGTGCCATCAGTGAGTCTCCCGGTGAGACCCAGTACTTC.

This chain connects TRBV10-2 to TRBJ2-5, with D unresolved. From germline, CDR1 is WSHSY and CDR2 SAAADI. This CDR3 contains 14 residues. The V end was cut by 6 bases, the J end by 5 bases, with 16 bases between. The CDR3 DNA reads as TGCGCCAGCAGCCAACCCTCTTCGCATGAGACCCAGTACTTC. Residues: CASSQPSSHETQYF.

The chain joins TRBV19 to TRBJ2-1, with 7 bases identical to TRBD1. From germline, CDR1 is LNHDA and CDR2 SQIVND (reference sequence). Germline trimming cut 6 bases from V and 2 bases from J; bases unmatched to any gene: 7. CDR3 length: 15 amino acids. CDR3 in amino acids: CASSKQGNTYNEQFF. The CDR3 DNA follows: TGTGCCAGTAGCAAACAGGGGAATACCTACAATGAGCAGTTCTTC. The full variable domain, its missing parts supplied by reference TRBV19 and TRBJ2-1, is DGGITQSPKYLFRKEGQNVTLSCEQNLNHDAMYWYRQDPGQGLRLIYYSQIVNDFQKGDIAEGYSVSREKKESFPLTVTSAQKNPTAFYLCASSKQGNTYNEQFFGPGTRLTVL.

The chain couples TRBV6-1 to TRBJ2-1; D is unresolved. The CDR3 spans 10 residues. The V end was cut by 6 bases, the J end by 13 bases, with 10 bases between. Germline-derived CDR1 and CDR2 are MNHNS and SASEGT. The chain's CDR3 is CASSLRTQFF. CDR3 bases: TGTGCCAGCAGCCTAAGAACCCAGTTCTTC.

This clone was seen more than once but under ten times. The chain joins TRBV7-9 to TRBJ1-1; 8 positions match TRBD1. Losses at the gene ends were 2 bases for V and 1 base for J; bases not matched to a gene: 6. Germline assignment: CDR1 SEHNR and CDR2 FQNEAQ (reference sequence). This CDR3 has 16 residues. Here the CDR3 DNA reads TGTGCCAGCAGCTTATTTTCCGGACAGGGGAACACTGAAGCTTTCTTT. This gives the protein CASSLFSGQGNTEAFF.

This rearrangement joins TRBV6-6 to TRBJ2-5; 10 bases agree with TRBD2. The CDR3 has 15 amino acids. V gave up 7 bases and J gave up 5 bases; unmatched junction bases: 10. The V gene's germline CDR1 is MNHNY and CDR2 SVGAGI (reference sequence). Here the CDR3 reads CASTPGAGGLETQYF. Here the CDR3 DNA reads TGTGCCAGCACCCCGGGAGCGGGGGGGCTGGAGACCCAGTACTTC.

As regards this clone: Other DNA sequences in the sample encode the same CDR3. The CDR3 is CASSPRTGYGYTF. In DNA, the CDR3 is TGTGCCAGCAGTCCTAGGACAGGCTATGGCTACACCTTC. This chain joins TRBV27 and TRBJ1-2; TRBD1 agrees at 7 bases. The CDR3 is made up of 13 amino acids. Germline CDR1 reads MNHEY; CDR2 reads SMNVEV (reference sequence). Trimming cost V 5 bases and J 4 bases; bases outside gene matches: 4.

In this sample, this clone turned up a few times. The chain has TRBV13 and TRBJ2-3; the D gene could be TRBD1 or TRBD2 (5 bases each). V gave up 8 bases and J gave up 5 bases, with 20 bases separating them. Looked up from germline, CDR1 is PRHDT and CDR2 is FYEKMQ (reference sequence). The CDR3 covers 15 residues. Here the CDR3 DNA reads TGTGCCAGCGGCCGTCGGGACGGAGGAGTAGATACGCAGTATTTT. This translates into CASGRRDGGVDTQYF.

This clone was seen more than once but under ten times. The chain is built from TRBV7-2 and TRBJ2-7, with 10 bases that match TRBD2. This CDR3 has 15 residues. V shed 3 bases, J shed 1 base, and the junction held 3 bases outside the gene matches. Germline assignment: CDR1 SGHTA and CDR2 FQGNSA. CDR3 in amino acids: CASSFSGGKSYEQYF. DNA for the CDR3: TGTGCCAGCAGCTTTAGCGGGGGGAAGTCCTACGAGCAGTACTTC.

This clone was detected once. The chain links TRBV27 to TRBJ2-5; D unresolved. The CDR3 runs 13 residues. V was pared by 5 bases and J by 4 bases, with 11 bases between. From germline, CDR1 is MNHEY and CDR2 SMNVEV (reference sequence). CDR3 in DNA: TGTGCCAGCAGTCCGACCCCCGGAGAGACCCAGTACTTC. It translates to CASSPTPGETQYF.

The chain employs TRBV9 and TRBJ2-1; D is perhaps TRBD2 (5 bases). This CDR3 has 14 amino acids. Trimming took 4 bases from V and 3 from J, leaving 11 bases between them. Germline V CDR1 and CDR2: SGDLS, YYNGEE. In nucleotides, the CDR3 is TGTGCCAGCAGCTTAACCCGGGACTACAATGAGCAGTTCTTC. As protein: CASSLTRDYNEQFF.

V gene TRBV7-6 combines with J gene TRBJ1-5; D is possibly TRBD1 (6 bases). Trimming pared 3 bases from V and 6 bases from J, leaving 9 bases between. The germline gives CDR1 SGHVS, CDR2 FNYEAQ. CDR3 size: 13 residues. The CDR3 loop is CASSLMDSQPQHF. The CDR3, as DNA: TGTGCCAGCAGCTTGATGGACAGTCAGCCCCAGCATTTT.

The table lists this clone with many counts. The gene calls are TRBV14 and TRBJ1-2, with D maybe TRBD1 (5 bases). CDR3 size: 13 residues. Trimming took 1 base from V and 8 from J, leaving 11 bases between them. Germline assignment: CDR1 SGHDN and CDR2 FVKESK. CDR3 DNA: TGTGCCAGCAGCCAAGTCAGAGGGGACGGCTACACCTTC. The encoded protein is CASSQVRGDGYTF.